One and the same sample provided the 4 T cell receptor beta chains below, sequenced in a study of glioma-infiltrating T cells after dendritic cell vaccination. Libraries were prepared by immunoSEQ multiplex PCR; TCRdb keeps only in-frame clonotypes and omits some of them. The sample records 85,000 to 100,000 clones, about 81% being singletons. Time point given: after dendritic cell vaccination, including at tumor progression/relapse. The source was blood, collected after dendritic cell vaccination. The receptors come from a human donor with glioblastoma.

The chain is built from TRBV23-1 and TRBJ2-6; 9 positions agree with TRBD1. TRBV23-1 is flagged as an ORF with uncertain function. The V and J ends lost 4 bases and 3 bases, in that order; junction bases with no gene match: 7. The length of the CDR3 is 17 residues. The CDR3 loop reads CASSRQDRGVGANVLTF. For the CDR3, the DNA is TGCGCCAGCAGTCGCCAGGACAGGGGTGTTGGGGCCAACGTCCTGACTTTC.

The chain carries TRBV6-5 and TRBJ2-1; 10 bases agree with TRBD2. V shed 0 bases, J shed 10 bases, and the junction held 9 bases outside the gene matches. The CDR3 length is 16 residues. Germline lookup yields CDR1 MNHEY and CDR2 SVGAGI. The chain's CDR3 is CASSYSSGGAAREQFF. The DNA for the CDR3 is TGTGCCAGCAGTTACTCCAGCGGGGGGGCTGCGAGGGAGCAGTTCTTC.

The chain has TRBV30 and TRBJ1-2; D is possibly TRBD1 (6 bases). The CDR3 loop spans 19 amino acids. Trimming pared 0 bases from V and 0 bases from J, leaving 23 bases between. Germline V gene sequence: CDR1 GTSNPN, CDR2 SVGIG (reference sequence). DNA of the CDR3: TGTGCCTGGAGTGTACTGGGGGCCAGTTCAATTCCGTCTAACTATGGCTACACCTTC. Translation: CAWSVLGASSIPSNYGYTF.

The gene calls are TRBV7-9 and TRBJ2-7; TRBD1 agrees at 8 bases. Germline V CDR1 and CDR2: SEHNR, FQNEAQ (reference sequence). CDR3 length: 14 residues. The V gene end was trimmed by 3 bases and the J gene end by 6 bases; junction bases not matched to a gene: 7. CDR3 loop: CASSFRTGGGEQYF. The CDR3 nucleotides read TGTGCCAGCAGCTTTCGAACAGGGGGAGGCGAGCAGTACTTC.